Listed below are T cell receptor beta chains from one sample, sequenced in a study of blood T cell repertoires in COVID-19. Sequencing used immunoSEQ multiplex PCR; TCRdb keeps in-frame clones, though not all of them. Among about 240,000 clones listed, around 84% were seen once. Input material: peripheral blood. These receptor sequences come from a woman in her late teens or twenties with acute or convalescent COVID-19. Both conserved end residues are part of each CDR3. The D gene is left open where the match is weak. The size field is filled for only some rows; it gives once, few, many or a size class.

j_call v_call clone_size d_call cdr3_aa cdr3_nt
TRBJ2-1 TRBV10-2 . TRBD2 CASTLAGVGNEQFF TGCGCCAGCACTCTAGCGGGAGTTGGTAATGAGCAGTTCTTC
TRBJ1-2 TRBV7-9 . TRBD1 CASSLGTGGNYGYTF TGTGCCAGCAGCTTAGGGACAGGGGGTAACTATGGCTACACCTTC
TRBJ1-5 TRBV28 . . CASSFGESYSNQPQHF TGTGCCAGCAGTTTTGGGGAGTCGTATAGCAATCAGCCCCAGCATTTT
TRBJ2-2 TRBV19 . . CASSRQTGELFF TGTGCCAGTAGTAGACAAACCGGGGAGCTGTTTTTT
TRBJ2-1 TRBV6-5 . TRBD2 CASSPSGGPYNEQFF TGTGCCAGCAGCCCCTCGGGAGGGCCGTACAATGAGCAGTTCTTC
TRBJ2-7 TRBV13 . . CASSLAAFGGAGYEQYF TGTGCCAGCAGCTTAGCGGCGTTTGGGGGGGCGGGTTACGAGCAGTACTTC
TRBJ2-1 TRBV6-5 . . CASRLDGGNEQFF TGTGCCAGCAGATTAGACGGGGGCAATGAGCAGTTCTTC
TRBJ2-4 TRBV7-6 . TRBD1 CASSATGGDIQYF TGTGCCAGCAGCGCGACAGGGGGGGACATTCAGTACTTC
TRBJ2-7 TRBV6-1 few . CASSSGLSTSYEQYF TGTGCCAGCAGCTCGGGACTCTCCACCTCCTACGAGCAGTACTTC
TRBJ1-1 TRBV7-9 . TRBD1 CASSLETGLAFF TGTGCCAGCAGCTTAGAGACAGGGTTAGCTTTCTTT
TRBJ1-1 TRBV6-5 . . CASSYLARNTEAFF TGTGCCAGCAGTTACTTGGCCCGGAACACTGAAGCTTTCTTT
TRBJ1-3 TRBV25-1 . TRBD1 CASQTGGGNTIYF TGTGCCAGCCAGACAGGGGGCGGAAACACCATATATTTT
TRBJ2-2 TRBV7-8 . . CASSRRTGFRTGELFF TGTGCCAGCAGCCGTAGAACGGGATTCCGGACCGGGGAGCTGTTTTTT
TRBJ2-1 TRBV27 . TRBD2 CASSATSVLNEQFF TGTGCCAGCAGTGCGACTAGCGTACTGAATGAGCAGTTCTTC
TRBJ1-2 TRBV25-1 . TRBD1 CASSPDRGLRNYGYTF TGTGCCAGCAGTCCAGACAGGGGGCTCAGAAACTATGGCTACACCTTC
TRBJ1-5 TRBV10-1 few . CASNRGAPGSSQPQHF TGCGCCAGCAATCGGGGGGCGCCGGGATCTAGCCAGCCCCAGCATTTT
TRBJ2-1 TRBV15 . . CATSVRRLNEQFF TGTGCCACCAGCGTTCGGAGGCTCAATGAGCAGTTCTTC
TRBJ2-7 TRBV2 once TRBD2 CASGWTSGTISSYEQYF TGTGCCAGCGGCTGGACTAGCGGGACGATCAGCTCCTACGAGCAGTACTTC
TRBJ2-1 TRBV7-2 . TRBD2 CASRLGLAGFEQFF TGTGCCAGCAGATTGGGACTAGCGGGATTTGAGCAGTTCTTC
TRBJ2-5 TRBV5-1 . TRBD1 CASSPRKGAQETQYF TGCGCCAGCAGCCCTCGGAAGGGGGCCCAGGAGACCCAGTACTTC
TRBJ2-5 TRBV7-2 . TRBD2 CASSLRWGSIGEGKETQYF TGTGCCAGCAGCTTACGGTGGGGTTCGATCGGGGAGGGAAAAGAGACCCAGTACTTC
TRBJ2-3 TRBV6-1 . . CASSDGTYLPDTQYF TGTGCCAGCAGTGACGGGACTTATTTGCCAGATACGCAGTATTTT
TRBJ2-5 TRBV5-1 once TRBD1 CASSFPGQQETQYF TGCGCCAGCAGCTTTCCGGGACAGCAAGAGACCCAGTACTTC
TRBJ2-5 TRBV19 . TRBD1 CASSTWSDRVKTQYF TGTGCCAGTAGTACCTGGTCAGACAGGGTAAAGACCCAGTACTTC
TRBJ2-1 TRBV7-2 . TRBD1 CASSLARTGGNEQFF TGTGCCAGCAGCTTAGCGCGAACAGGGGGGAATGAGCAGTTCTTC
TRBJ1-2 TRBV27 . . CASSFLGANGYTF TGTGCCAGCAGTTTTTTGGGGGCTAATGGCTACACCTTC
TRBJ2-7 TRBV5-4 . . CASSLLQGSGDHEQYF TGTGCCAGCAGCCTACTACAGGGCTCAGGTGACCACGAGCAGTACTTC
TRBJ2-1 TRBV19 . TRBD2 CASTLGLAWFF TGTGCCAGTACCTTGGGACTAGCCTGGTTCTTC
TRBJ2-5 TRBV5-5 . . CASSPVGGPSQETQYF TGTGCCAGCAGCCCCGTGGGGGGGCCGAGCCAAGAGACCCAGTACTTC
TRBJ1-2 TRBV19 . TRBD1 CASSRGQGYGYTF TGTGCCAGTTCCAGGGGGCAGGGCTATGGCTACACCTTC
TRBJ2-1 TRBV15 . . CATSRIGLNEQFF TGTGCCACCAGCAGAATTGGACTCAATGAGCAGTTCTTC
TRBJ1-2 TRBV3-1/TRBV3-2 . . CASSQGKVRGLAGYTF TGTGCCAGCAGCCAAGGAAAGGTTCGGGGGTTAGCAGGCTACACCTTC
TRBJ1-2 TRBV21-1 . . CAQGEGVHYGYTF TGTGCCCAAGGGGAGGGGGTGCATTATGGCTACACCTTC
TRBJ1-1 TRBV7-9 . . CASRREGGGTEAFF TGTGCCAGCAGAAGAGAAGGGGGTGGCACTGAAGCTTTCTTT
TRBJ2-4 TRBV4-3 once TRBD2 CASSQELAGGKNIQYF TGCGCCAGCAGCCAAGAATTAGCGGGAGGCAAAAACATTCAGTACTTC